This T cell receptor beta chain appears in the sequencing data of a study of T cell responses to AZD1222 COVID-19 vaccine. The assay was immunoSEQ multiplex PCR, and TCRdb's table has in-frame clones only and misses some. This sample yields tens of thousands of clones, of which 70% to 90% are seen a single time; over 15% belongs to the top ten. Notes on the study in general: When two AZD1222 doses had been given, Spike-specific TCR breadth and depth rose. Only a handful of AZD1222 recipients, several in all, had baseline seropositivity. There were vaccine-associated CD4 TCRs across spike, dominant at 160-218 and 743-854.

Between the trimmed V and J ends, which lost 3 bases and 1 base, there was a span of 10 bases. The CDR3 runs to 15 residues. CDR1 and CDR2 from the germline V gene are SGHTA and FQGNSA. A remark on this clone: Its matching antigen is unknown.

The origin of this receptor is an adult in good health. The sample in question was peripheral blood, obtained on day 0 of AZD1222 vaccination. The V gene is TRBV7-2, the J gene TRBJ1-5; D possibly corresponds to TRBD1 (5 bases). The CDR3 spells CASSFGHLSNQPQHF. In nucleotides, the CDR3 is TGTGCCAGCAGCTTTGGACACTTGAGCAATCAGCCCCAGCATTTT.